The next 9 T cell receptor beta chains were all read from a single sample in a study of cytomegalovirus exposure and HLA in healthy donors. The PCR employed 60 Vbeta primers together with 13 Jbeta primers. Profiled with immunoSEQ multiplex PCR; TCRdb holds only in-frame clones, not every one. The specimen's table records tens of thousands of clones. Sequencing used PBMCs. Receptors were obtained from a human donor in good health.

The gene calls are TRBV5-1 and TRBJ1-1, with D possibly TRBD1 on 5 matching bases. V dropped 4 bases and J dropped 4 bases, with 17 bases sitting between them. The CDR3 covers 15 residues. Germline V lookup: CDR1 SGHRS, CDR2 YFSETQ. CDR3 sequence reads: CASSPSETGGTEAFF. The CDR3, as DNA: TGCGCCAGCAGCCCGAGCGAGACGGGGGGCACTGAAGCTTTCTTT.

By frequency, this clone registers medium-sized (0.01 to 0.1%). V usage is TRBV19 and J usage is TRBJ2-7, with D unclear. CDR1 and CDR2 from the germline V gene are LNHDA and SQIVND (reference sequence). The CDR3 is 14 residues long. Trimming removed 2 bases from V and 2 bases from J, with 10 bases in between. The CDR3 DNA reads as TGTGCCAGTAGTATACCCACGAGTCCCTACGAGCAGTACTTC. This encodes CASSIPTSPYEQYF.

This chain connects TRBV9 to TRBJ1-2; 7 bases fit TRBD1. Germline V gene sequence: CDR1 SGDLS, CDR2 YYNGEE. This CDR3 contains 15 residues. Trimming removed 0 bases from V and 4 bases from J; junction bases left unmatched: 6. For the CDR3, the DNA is TGTGCCAGCAGCGTAGCAGTGACAGGGACCTATGGCTACACCTTC. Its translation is CASSVAVTGTYGYTF. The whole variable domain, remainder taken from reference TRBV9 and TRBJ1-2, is DSGVTQTPKHLITATGQRVTLRCSPRSGDLSVYWYQQSLDQGLQFLIQYYNGEERAKGNILERFSAQQFPDLHSELNLSSLELGDSALYFCASSVAVTGTYGYTFGSGTRLTVV.

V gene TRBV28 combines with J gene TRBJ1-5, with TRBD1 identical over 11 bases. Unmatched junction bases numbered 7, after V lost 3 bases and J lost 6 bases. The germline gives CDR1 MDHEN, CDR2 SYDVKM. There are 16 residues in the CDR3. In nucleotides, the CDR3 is TGTGCCAGCAGTTTTGAGGACAGGGGGCTAGGTCAGCCCCAGCATTTT. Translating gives CASSFEDRGLGQPQHF.

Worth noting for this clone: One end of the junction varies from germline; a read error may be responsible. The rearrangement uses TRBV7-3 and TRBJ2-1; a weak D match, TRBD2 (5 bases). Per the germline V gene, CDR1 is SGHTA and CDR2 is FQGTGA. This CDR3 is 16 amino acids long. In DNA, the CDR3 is TGTGCCAGCAGCTTAAGGGGAGCTAGCTCCGACAATGAGCAGTTCTTC. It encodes CASSLRGASSDNEQFF. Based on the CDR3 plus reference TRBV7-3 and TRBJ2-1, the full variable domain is GAGVSQTPSNKVTEKGKYVELRCDPISGHTALYWYRQSLGQGPEFLIYFQGTGAADDSGLPNDRFFAVRPEGSVSTLKIQRTERGDSAVYLCASSLRGASSDNEQFFGPGTRLTVL.

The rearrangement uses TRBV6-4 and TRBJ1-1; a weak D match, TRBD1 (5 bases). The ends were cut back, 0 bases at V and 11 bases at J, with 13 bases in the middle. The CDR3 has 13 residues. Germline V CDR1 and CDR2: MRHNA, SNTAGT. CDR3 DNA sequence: TGTGCCAGCAGTGACTCTGCGCAAGGGGCGGCTTTCTTT. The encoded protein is CASSDSAQGAAFF.

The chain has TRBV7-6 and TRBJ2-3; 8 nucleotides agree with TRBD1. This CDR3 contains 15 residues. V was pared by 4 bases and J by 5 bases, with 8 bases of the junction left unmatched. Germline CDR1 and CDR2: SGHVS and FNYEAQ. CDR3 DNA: TGTGCCAGCAGCTACGGGACAGGTAGAAAAGATACGCAGTATTTT. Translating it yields CASSYGTGRKDTQYF.

The CDR3 DNA sequence: TGTGCCAGCAGCGCCGACATTTACACTGAAGCTTTCTTT. As protein: CASSADIYTEAFF. The V call is TRBV9, the J call TRBJ1-1; no clear D gene. Trimming cost V 3 bases and J 3 bases, with 9 bases left between them. The CDR3 contains 13 residues. Germline assignment: CDR1 SGDLS and CDR2 YYNGEE.

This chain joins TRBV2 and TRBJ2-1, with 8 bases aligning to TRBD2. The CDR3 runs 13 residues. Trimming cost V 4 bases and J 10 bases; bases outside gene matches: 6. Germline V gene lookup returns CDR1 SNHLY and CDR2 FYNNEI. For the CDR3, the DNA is TGTGCCAGCAGTGGAGGACTAGCCGGAGAGCAGTTCTTC. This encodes CASSGGLAGEQFF.